This T cell receptor (beta chain) was sequenced for a study of immune cell composition in non-small cell lung cancer. Study-wide context: Lung adenocarcinoma or squamous carcinoma made up most tumours.

The protocol was immunoSEQ multiplex PCR, while the TCRdb copy is restricted to in-frame clones and leaves out a portion. The sample lists about 2,000 clones, over 55% occurring once. Study results and limitations: About 80% of squamous and about 31% of adenocarcinoma cases had tumour-associated clones >0.5%. Squamous lung tumours showed higher top 10 clone scores and clonality than adenocarcinomas.

The sample holds a few counts of this clone. What it binds is unknown. The sequence came from a human donor with non-small cell lung cancer. Sequencing was carried out using lung tumor tissue.

The CDR3 nucleotides read TGCAGCGTTGAGCGGACAGGGTATGGCTACACCTTC. The encoded protein is CSVERTGYGYTF. The chain joins TRBV29-1 to TRBJ1-2, with 8 bases matching TRBD1. Germline CDR1 is SQVTM and CDR2 is ANQGSEA. The CDR3 length is 12 residues. V shed 3 bases and J 5 bases; nucleotides not matched to a gene: 2.